The 22 T cell receptor beta chains reported below all come from one sample, sequenced in a study of blood T cell repertoires in COVID-19. Assay: immunoSEQ multiplex PCR; the TCRdb copy retains only in-frame clones and omits some. The sample consists of fewer than 250,000 clones, approximately 85% of them appearing once. Sequencing input: peripheral blood. These receptors came from a man aged 40-55 years with acute or convalescent COVID-19.

Note on this clone: This sample also contains other DNA sequences that code for the same CDR3. V is TRBV19 and J is TRBJ1-5; D uncertain. Trimming removed 3 bases at V and 6 bases at J, with 6 bases between. Looked up from germline, CDR1 is LNHDA and CDR2 is SQIVND (reference sequence). The CDR3 length is 12 residues. The chain's CDR3 is CASSIGGQPQHF. The CDR3 coding sequence is TGTGCCAGTAGTATTGGAGGTCAGCCCCAGCATTTT.

The V and J genes are TRBV15 and TRBJ1-3; D perhaps matches TRBD1 (5 bases). Germline assignment: CDR1 LNHNV and CDR2 YYDKDF (reference sequence). V gave up 5 bases and J gave up 1 base, with 12 bases separating them. This CDR3 spans 15 amino acids. CDR3 DNA sequence: TGTGCCACCAGCCGTGACAGATCATCTGGAAACACCATATATTTT. Translated: CATSRDRSSGNTIYF.

The chain has TRBV2 and TRBJ1-5; 10 nucleotides align to TRBD1. This CDR3 spans 16 amino acids. Per the germline V gene, CDR1 is SNHLY and CDR2 is FYNNEI. V dropped 3 bases and J dropped 7; count of bases not matched to a gene: 9. The CDR3 DNA reads as TGTGCCAGCAGTGATTCATCGACAGGGGGCGGGCAGCCCCAGCATTTT. This codes for CASSDSSTGGGQPQHF.

The chain uses TRBV30 and TRBJ1-2, with TRBD1 identical over 10 bases. The V and J ends lost 0 bases and 5 bases, in that order; junction bases with no gene match: 9. CDR1 is GTSNPN, CDR2 SVGIG, per germline (reference sequence). There are 16 residues in the CDR3. CDR3 bases: TGTGCCTGGAGTGTACCAAGGGACAGGGGATTTTATGGCTACACCTTC. Its translation is CAWSVPRDRGFYGYTF.

The CDR3: CASSLDGGNTEAFF. The CDR3 nucleotides are TGTGCCAGCAGCCTTGACGGGGGGAACACTGAAGCTTTCTTT. The rearrangement uses TRBV4-2 and TRBJ1-1; weak D call: TRBD1 (5 bases). The CDR3 is 14 residues long. Germline V gives CDR1 LGHNA, CDR2 YNFKEQ. The V and J ends lost 4 bases and 1 base respectively, with 10 bases between them.

The V gene is TRBV7-2, the J gene TRBJ2-3, with 8 positions matching TRBD2. CDR3 size: 14 residues. Germline lookup yields CDR1 SGHTA and CDR2 FQGNSA. With 1 base clipped from V and 4 bases from J, the junction kept 1 base outside the gene matches. CDR3 sequence (DNA): TGTGCCAGCAGCTTAGACGGGGGGGCAGATACGCAGTATTTT. Protein: CASSLDGGADTQYF.

The genes are TRBV7-2 and TRBJ1-3; D is unclear. Germline loops: CDR1 SGHTA, CDR2 FQGNSA. Between the trimmed V and J ends, which lost 4 bases and 2 bases, there was a span of 9 bases. This CDR3 is 14 amino acids long. CDR3 protein: CASSSTVPGNTIYF. The CDR3 region has the DNA TGTGCCAGCAGCTCCACAGTTCCTGGAAACACCATATATTTT.

The rearrangement links TRBV7-3 to TRBJ2-1; 7 bases are a match to TRBD2. Germline CDR1 SGHTA, CDR2 FQGTGA. This CDR3 comprises 17 residues. The V and J ends lost 4 bases and 6 bases, in that order; junction bases with no gene match: 15. The CDR3 is CASSSGFGGGDINEQFF. CDR3 nucleotides: TGTGCCAGCAGCTCCGGATTCGGTGGGGGGGATATCAATGAGCAGTTCTTC.

The gene calls are TRBV12-3 or TRBV12-4 and TRBJ2-2, with TRBD1 matching 7 bases. The CDR3 is 13 amino acids. V lost 5 bases and J lost 9; bases outside the gene matches: 6. In nucleotides, the CDR3 is TGTGCCAGCAGTAGGGAGACAGGGTGGGAGCTGTTTTTT. Translated: CASSRETGWELFF.

V is TRBV7-9 and J is TRBJ1-1; TRBD1 is a possible D gene (5 bases). From germline, CDR1 is SEHNR and CDR2 FQNEAQ (reference sequence). The CDR3 is 12 amino acids. V lost 2 bases to trimming and J lost 8 bases, with 9 bases between them. CDR3 DNA: TGTGCCAGCAGCTTACAGGGTCGGGAAGCTTTCTTT. It translates to CASSLQGREAFF.

This clone was detected a few times. The chain links TRBV2 to TRBJ2-2; D is possibly TRBD2 (5 bases). V shed 6 bases and J shed 0 bases, with 14 bases lying between them. The CDR3 runs 16 residues. Germline V gene data show CDR1 as SNHLY and CDR2 as FYNNEI. The CDR3 sequence: CASRPRGVANTGELFF. The CDR3 nucleotides are TGTGCCAGCAGACCCCGGGGAGTCGCGAACACCGGGGAGCTGTTTTTT.

This chain connects TRBV28 to TRBJ1-4; TRBD1 is a possible D gene (5 bases). Germline-derived CDR1 and CDR2 are MDHEN and SYDVKM. The CDR3 length is 15 residues. V lost 5 bases and J 4 bases, leaving 14 bases between the germline ends. The CDR3 loop is CASSASREGNEKLFF. The CDR3 DNA reads as TGTGCCAGCAGTGCGTCCAGGGAAGGTAATGAAAAACTGTTTTTT.

This chain connects TRBV6-1 to TRBJ2-1; 7 positions match TRBD2. V dropped 4 bases and J dropped 0; count of bases not matched to a gene: 9. The germline gives CDR1 MNHNS, CDR2 SASEGT. The CDR3 is 17 residues long. This CDR3 is CASSAFLGGSSYNEQFF. The CDR3 region has the DNA TGTGCCAGCAGTGCCTTCCTGGGGGGGAGCTCCTACAATGAGCAGTTCTTC.

The gene calls are TRBV6-5 and TRBJ2-1, with TRBD2 matching 14 bases. The CDR3 consists of 15 residues. CDR1 is MNHEY, CDR2 SVGAGI, per germline. J was trimmed by 7 bases and V by 5 bases; bases with no gene match: 4. The CDR3 DNA reads TGTGCCAGCAGTCGAGGGACTAGCGGGGGTAATGAGCAGTTCTTC. Its protein product is CASSRGTSGGNEQFF.

The CDR3: CASSFGGDSRQYF. The CDR3, as DNA: TGCGCCAGCAGCTTCGGGGGAGATAGTAGGCAGTACTTC. The J gene is TRBJ2-7, the V gene TRBV5-1, with D maybe TRBD2 (6 bases). The V and J ends lost 2 bases and 9 bases respectively, with 15 bases between them. The CDR3 runs to 13 residues. Germline CDR1 and CDR2: SGHRS and YFSETQ.

The chain links TRBV3-1 (or the pseudogene TRBV3-2) to TRBJ1-1; 7 nucleotides match TRBD1. With 3 bases clipped from V and 1 base from J, the junction kept 5 bases outside the gene matches. The CDR3 consists of 15 residues. The germline gives CDR1 LGHDT, CDR2 YNNKEL (reference sequence). The CDR3 reads CASSHLRTGNTEAFF. CDR3 bases: TGTGCCAGCAGCCACTTGAGGACAGGGAACACTGAAGCTTTCTTT.

This clone was seen more than once but under ten times. This rearrangement joins TRBV19 to TRBJ2-7; TRBD1 agrees at 9 bases. The CDR3 consists of 15 residues. V was clipped by 5 bases and J by 1 base; unmatched bases: 6. Germline CDR1 and CDR2: LNHDA and SQIVND (reference sequence). CDR3 bases: TGTGCCAGTAGTTACTCCGGGACAGGGTCCTACGAGCAGTACTTC. Residues: CASSYSGTGSYEQYF.

The chain uses TRBV7-8 and TRBJ1-5, with D perhaps matching TRBD1 (6 bases). Germline values: CDR1 SGHVS, CDR2 FQNEAQ. The CDR3 is 15 residues long. Deletions cut 3 bases from V and 6 bases from J, with 15 bases between. CDR3 loop: CASSLRGQVAQPQHF. The DNA of the CDR3 is TGTGCCAGCAGCTTGAGGGGACAAGTAGCTCAGCCCCAGCATTTT.

The chain recombines TRBV13 with TRBJ2-4; maybe TRBD2 (5 bases). V shed 4 bases and J shed 0 bases, with 16 bases lying between them. Germline loops: CDR1 PRHDT, CDR2 FYEKMQ (reference sequence). The CDR3 contains 17 residues. The chain's CDR3 is CASSSQEGLLAKNIQYF. The CDR3 DNA sequence: TGTGCCAGCAGCTCCCAGGAAGGACTTCTAGCCAAAAACATTCAGTACTTC. Complete variable domain (other parts from reference TRBV13 and TRBJ2-4): AAGVIQSPRHLIKEKRETATLKCYPIPRHDTVYWYQQGPGQDPQFLISFYEKMQSDKGSIPDRFSAQQFSDYHSELNMSSLELGDSALYFCASSSQEGLLAKNIQYFGAGTRLSVL.

The chain links TRBV29-1 to TRBJ1-2; TRBD1 aligns across 7 bases. CDR1 and CDR2 from the germline V gene are SQVTM and ANQGSEA. This CDR3 comprises 13 residues. J was trimmed by 3 bases and V by 8 bases; bases with no gene match: 9. In nucleotides, the CDR3 is TGCAGCACAAATACCGGGACAGACTATGGCTACACCTTC. This translates into CSTNTGTDYGYTF.

The V gene is TRBV2, the J gene TRBJ1-5; tentative D call: TRBD1 (6 bases). CDR3 length: 19 amino acids. The V end lost 2 bases, the J end lost 2 bases, and 22 bases lay between the germline ends. Germline V lookup: CDR1 SNHLY, CDR2 FYNNEI. Here the CDR3 reads CASSEFKSGQTFRNQPQHF. For the CDR3, the DNA is TGTGCCAGCAGTGAATTTAAGAGCGGACAGACCTTTCGCAATCAGCCCCAGCATTTT.

The chain links TRBV12-3 or TRBV12-4 to TRBJ1-1, with D possibly matching TRBD1 (5 bases). This CDR3 is 13 amino acids long. The germline V and J ends were trimmed by 5 bases and 1 base, with 8 bases remaining between them. The chain's CDR3 is CASSTTGNTEAFF. The CDR3 coding sequence is TGTGCCAGCAGTACCACAGGGAACACTGAAGCTTTCTTT.